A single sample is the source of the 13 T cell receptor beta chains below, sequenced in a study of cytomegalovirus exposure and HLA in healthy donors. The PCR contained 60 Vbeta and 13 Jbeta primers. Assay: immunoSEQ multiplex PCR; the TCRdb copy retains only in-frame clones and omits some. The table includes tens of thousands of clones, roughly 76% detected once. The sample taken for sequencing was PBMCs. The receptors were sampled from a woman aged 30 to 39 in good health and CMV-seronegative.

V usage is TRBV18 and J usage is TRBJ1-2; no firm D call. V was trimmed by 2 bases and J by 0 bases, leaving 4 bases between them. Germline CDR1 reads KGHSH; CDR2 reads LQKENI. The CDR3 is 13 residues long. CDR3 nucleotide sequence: TGTGCCAGCTCACCAGAGTCTAACTATGGCTACACCTTC. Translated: CASSPESNYGYTF.

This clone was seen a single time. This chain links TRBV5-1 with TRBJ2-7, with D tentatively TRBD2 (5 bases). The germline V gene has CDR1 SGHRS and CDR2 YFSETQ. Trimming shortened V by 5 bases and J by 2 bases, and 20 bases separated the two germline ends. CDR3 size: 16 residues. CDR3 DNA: TGCGCCAGCAGTCCCTCCGGCGGGCCCGTCGCCTACGAGCAGTACTTC. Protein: CASSPSGGPVAYEQYF.

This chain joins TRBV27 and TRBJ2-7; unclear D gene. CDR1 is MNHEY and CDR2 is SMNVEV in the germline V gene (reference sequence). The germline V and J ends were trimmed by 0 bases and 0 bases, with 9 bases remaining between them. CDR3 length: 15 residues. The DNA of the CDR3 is TGTGCCAGCAGTTTATCGCGAACTACCTCCTACGAGCAGTACTTC. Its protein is CASSLSRTTSYEQYF.

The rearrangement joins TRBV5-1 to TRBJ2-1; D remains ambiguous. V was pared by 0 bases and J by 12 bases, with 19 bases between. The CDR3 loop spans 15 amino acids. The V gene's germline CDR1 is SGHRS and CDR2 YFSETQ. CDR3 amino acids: CASSLDTRRSSGQFF. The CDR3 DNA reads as TGCGCCAGCAGCTTGGACACAAGGCGGTCTTCCGGGCAGTTCTTC.

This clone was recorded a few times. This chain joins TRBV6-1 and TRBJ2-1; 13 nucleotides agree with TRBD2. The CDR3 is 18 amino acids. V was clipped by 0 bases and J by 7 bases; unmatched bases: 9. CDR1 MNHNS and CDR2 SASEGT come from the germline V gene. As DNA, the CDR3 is TGTGCCAGCAGTGAAGCCCCCCCTGGACTAGCGGGGGAGAATGAGCAGTTCTTC. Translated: CASSEAPPGLAGENEQFF.

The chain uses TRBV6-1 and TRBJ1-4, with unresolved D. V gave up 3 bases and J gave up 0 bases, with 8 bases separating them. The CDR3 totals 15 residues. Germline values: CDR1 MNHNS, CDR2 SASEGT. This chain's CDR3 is CASSERRPTNEKLFF. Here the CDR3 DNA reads TGTGCCAGCAGTGAGAGGAGACCAACTAATGAAAAACTGTTTTTT.

The CDR3 DNA follows: TGTGCCAGCAGCCCCCATTTAACGGGACTCACCGGGGAGCTGTTTTTT. It codes for CASSPHLTGLTGELFF. The chain has TRBV9 and TRBJ2-2, with D possibly matching TRBD2 (6 bases). Trimming pared 4 bases from V and 4 bases from J, leaving 17 bases between. This CDR3 has 16 residues. The germline V gene encodes CDR1 SGDLS and CDR2 YYNGEE.

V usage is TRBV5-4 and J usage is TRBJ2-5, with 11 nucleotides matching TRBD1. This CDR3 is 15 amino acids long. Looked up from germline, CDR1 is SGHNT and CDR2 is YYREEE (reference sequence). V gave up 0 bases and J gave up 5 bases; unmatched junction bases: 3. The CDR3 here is CASSLEDRGPETQYF. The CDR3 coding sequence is TGTGCCAGCAGCTTGGAGGACAGGGGGCCCGAGACCCAGTACTTC.

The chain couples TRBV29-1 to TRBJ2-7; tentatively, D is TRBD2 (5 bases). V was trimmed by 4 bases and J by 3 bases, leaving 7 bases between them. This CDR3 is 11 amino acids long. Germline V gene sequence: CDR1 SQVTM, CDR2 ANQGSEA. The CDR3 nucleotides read TGCAGCGTTGTTAGCGTCTACGAGCAGTACTTC. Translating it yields CSVVSVYEQYF.

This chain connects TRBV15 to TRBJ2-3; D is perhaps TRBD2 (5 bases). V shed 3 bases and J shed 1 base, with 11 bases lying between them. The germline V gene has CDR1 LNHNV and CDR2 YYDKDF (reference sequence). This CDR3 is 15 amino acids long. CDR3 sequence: CATSRKGEGTDTQYF. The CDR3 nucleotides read TGTGCCACCAGCAGGAAGGGAGAAGGCACAGATACGCAGTATTTT.

The CDR3 here is CASSLSTRGSYGYTF. DNA of the CDR3: TGTGCCAGTAGTCTCTCGACAAGGGGATCCTATGGCTACACCTTC. This sequence joins TRBV19 and TRBJ1-2; a weak D match, TRBD1 (5 bases). In germline, CDR1 is LNHDA, CDR2 SQIVND (reference sequence). V was clipped by 5 bases and J by 4 bases, with 17 bases between them. The CDR3 runs to 15 residues.

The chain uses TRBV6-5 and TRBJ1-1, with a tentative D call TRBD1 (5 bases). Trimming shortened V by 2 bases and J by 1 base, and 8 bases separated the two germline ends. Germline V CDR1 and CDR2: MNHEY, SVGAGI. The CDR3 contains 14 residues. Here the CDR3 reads CASSYGGTNTEAFF. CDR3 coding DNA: TGTGCCAGCAGTTACGGGGGGACGAACACTGAAGCTTTCTTT.

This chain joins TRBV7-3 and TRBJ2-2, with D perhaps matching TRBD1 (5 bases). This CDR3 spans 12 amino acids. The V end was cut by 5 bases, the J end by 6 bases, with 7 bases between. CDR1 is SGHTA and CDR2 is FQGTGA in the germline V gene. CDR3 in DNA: TGTGCCAGCAGCACAGGAGCCGGGGAGCTGTTTTTT. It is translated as CASSTGAGELFF.